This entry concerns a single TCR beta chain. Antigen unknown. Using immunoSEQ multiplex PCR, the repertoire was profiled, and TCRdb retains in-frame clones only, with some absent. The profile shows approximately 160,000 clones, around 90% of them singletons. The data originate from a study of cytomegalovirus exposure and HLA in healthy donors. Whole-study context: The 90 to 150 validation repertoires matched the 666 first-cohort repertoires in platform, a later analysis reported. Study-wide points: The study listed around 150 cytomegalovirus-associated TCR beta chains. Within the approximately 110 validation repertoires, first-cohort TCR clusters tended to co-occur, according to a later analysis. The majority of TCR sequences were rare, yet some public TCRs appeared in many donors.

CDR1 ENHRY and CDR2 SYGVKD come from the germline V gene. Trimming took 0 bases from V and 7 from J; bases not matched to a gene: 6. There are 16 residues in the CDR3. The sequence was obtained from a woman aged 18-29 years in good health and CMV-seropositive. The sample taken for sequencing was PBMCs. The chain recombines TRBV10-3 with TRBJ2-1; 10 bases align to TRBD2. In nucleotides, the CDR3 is TGTGCCATCAGTGAGTCCCCTAGCGGGAGATGGAATGAGCAGTTCTTC. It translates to CAISESPSGRWNEQFF.